The 20 T cell receptor beta chains below all came from one sample that was sequenced in a study of low-dose radiotherapy and immunotherapy resistance in tumors. Both TCRalpha and TCRbeta chains were reverse transcribed with V-gene-specific primers. With a constant-region primer and a V-primer adapter, TCRs were subjected to roughly 18 PCR cycles of amplification. TCRdb ran MiXCR on the reads and lists one entry per CDR3 protein. Of roughly 19,000 distinct CDR3 sequences in the sample, about 74% were seen once. The receptors shown here come from a human donor with advanced metastatic prostate, ovarian, gallbladder or colorectal cancer (not recorded which). This table probably holds off-target reads from a library built for another chain.

The chain links TRBV5-1 to TRBJ2-7; 9 bases map to TRBD1. Germline trimming cut 3 bases from V and 6 bases from J; bases unmatched to any gene: 4. Per germline, CDR1 SGHRS and CDR2 YFSETQ. CDR3 size: 13 residues. This CDR3 reads CASSSGQGVEQYF. CDR3 sequence (DNA): TGCGCCAGCAGCTCGGGACAGGGCGTCGAGCAGTACTTC.

The chain employs TRBV29-1 and TRBJ2-7; no reliable D call. V lost 8 bases and J 6 bases, leaving 17 bases between the germline ends. This CDR3 has 12 amino acids. Germline V CDR1 and CDR2: SQVTM, ANQGSEA. In nucleotides, the CDR3 is TGCAGCCTACTCACCCCCACCGGCGAGCAGTACTTC. Residues: CSLLTPTGEQYF.

This clonotype was counted between two and nine times. This chain joins TRBV2 and TRBJ1-2, with D unresolved. This CDR3 comprises 12 residues. Germline V gives CDR1 SNHLY, CDR2 FYNNEI. Deletions cut 3 bases from V and 7 bases from J, with 9 bases between. The CDR3 DNA reads as TGTGCCAGCAGTGAGATGATAGCTGGCTACACCTTC. The encoded protein is CASSEMIAGYTF.

V gene TRBV29-1 combines with J gene TRBJ2-1; a possible D gene is TRBD2 (7 bases). The CDR3 contains 16 residues. Trimming left V 1 base short and J 0 bases short, with 13 bases between. CDR1 and CDR2 from the germline V gene are SQVTM and ANQGSEA. The CDR3 DNA sequence: TGCAGCGTTGAAGTCGTCGGGGGGCCCTCCTACAATGAGCAGTTCTTC. This gives the protein CSVEVVGGPSYNEQFF.

The gene calls are TRBV5-1 and TRBJ1-4, with unresolved D. The CDR3 covers 13 residues. Germline CDR1 and CDR2: SGHRS and YFSETQ. V was trimmed by 0 bases and J by 8 bases, leaving 8 bases between them. CDR3 nucleotides: TGCGCCAGCAGCTTGGATCCGGGCGAAAAACTGTTTTTT. Its protein product is CASSLDPGEKLFF.

The chain couples TRBV5-1 to TRBJ2-4; D is possibly TRBD1 (5 bases). Germline V gene sequence: CDR1 SGHRS, CDR2 YFSETQ. The CDR3 has 15 residues. V was cut by 4 bases and J by 1 base, with 12 bases left in between. The CDR3 reads CASSPTTAAKNIQYF. The CDR3 DNA sequence: TGCGCCAGCAGCCCCACGACAGCCGCCAAAAACATTCAGTACTTC.

This clonotype was seen only a few times. The chain couples TRBV9 to TRBJ2-7; possible D gene TRBD1, 6 bases. The CDR3 covers 15 residues. V lost 2 bases and J 2 bases, leaving 14 bases between the germline ends. Germline V gene sequence: CDR1 SGDLS, CDR2 YYNGEE. In nucleotides, the CDR3 is TGTGCCAGCAGCGTGGGACATATTACAACCTACGAGCAGTACTTC. It codes for CASSVGHITTYEQYF.

The V call is TRBV19, the J call TRBJ2-7; D uncertain. The V gene lost 0 bases and the J gene lost 3 bases, with 12 bases spanning the gap. The CDR3 is 15 residues long. Per the germline V gene, CDR1 is LNHDA and CDR2 is SQIVND (reference sequence). In DNA form, the CDR3 reads TGTGCCAGTAGTATAGAGCCCTCGCCGGACTACGAGCAGTACTTC. Translated: CASSIEPSPDYEQYF.

The chain has TRBV19 and TRBJ2-5; tentatively, D is TRBD1 or TRBD2 (7 bases each). The CDR3 consists of 14 residues. V shed 4 bases and J shed 5 bases, with 14 bases lying between them. In germline, CDR1 is LNHDA, CDR2 SQIVND (reference sequence). CDR3 DNA: TGTGCCAGTAGTAGGAGACAGGGAGGGGAGACCCAGTACTTC. Translating gives CASSRRQGGETQYF.

The chain joins TRBV5-1 to TRBJ2-2, with 9 bases that match TRBD1. The CDR3 totals 15 residues. V dropped 1 base and J dropped 3; count of bases not matched to a gene: 1. From germline, CDR1 is SGHRS and CDR2 YFSETQ. The CDR3 DNA sequence: TGCGCCAGCAGCTTGCGGACAGGGGACACCGGGGAGCTGTTTTTT. Encoded protein: CASSLRTGDTGELFF.

The chain recombines TRBV6-2 or TRBV6-3 with TRBJ2-7; D unresolved. The CDR3 contains 11 residues. V shed 5 bases and J shed 5 bases, with 7 bases lying between them. Per the germline V gene, CDR1 is MNHEY and CDR2 is SVGEGT. CDR3 coding DNA: TGTGCCAGCAGTGATTTGGACGAGCAGTACTTC. It codes for CASSDLDEQYF.

This rearrangement joins TRBV12-3 or TRBV12-4 to TRBJ2-1; weak D call: TRBD2 (5 bases). The CDR3 totals 17 residues. V was pared by 6 bases and J by 4 bases, with 22 bases between. CDR3 sequence: CASSPLKASPWYNEQFF. The CDR3 nucleotides read TGTGCCAGCAGCCCTCTTAAAGCTAGCCCTTGGTACAATGAGCAGTTCTTC.

This clonotype was recorded a few times. J is TRBJ2-7 and V is TRBV5-6; D is possibly TRBD1 (6 bases). This CDR3 spans 13 amino acids. In germline, CDR1 is SGHDT, CDR2 YYEEEE. With 4 bases removed from V and 2 bases from J, the gap between germline ends came to 10 bases. CDR3: CASSQGPTYEQYF. CDR3 nucleotides: TGTGCCAGCAGCCAGGGGCCAACCTACGAGCAGTACTTC.

This sequence joins TRBV28 and TRBJ2-3, with D unresolved. The CDR3 covers 13 residues. The germline gives CDR1 MDHEN, CDR2 SYDVKM. Between the trimmed V and J ends, which lost 6 bases and 1 base, there was a span of 8 bases. The CDR3 region has the DNA TGTGCCAGCAGCCCCTTTGGCACAGATACGCAGTATTTT. Protein product: CASSPFGTDTQYF.

The table lists this clonotype with a few counts. The chain combines TRBV5-4 with TRBJ2-1, with D perhaps matching TRBD1 or TRBD2 (5 bases each). V was pared by 3 bases and J by 0 bases, with 13 bases between. Germline assignment: CDR1 SGHNT and CDR2 YYREEE (reference sequence). The CDR3 covers 16 residues. This CDR3 reads CASSSGPSSSYNEQFF. CDR3 nucleotide sequence: TGTGCCAGCAGCTCGGGACCCTCGAGCTCCTACAATGAGCAGTTCTTC. Full variable domain (rest looked up from reference TRBV5-4 and TRBJ2-1): ETGVTQSPTHLIKTRGQQVTLRCSSQSGHNTVSWYQQALGQGPQFIFQYYREEENGRGNFPPRFSGLQFPNYSSELNVNALELDDSALYLCASSSGPSSSYNEQFFGPGTRLTVL.

The chain combines TRBV2 with TRBJ2-3; 8 positions agree with TRBD2. This CDR3 is 14 amino acids long. The trim removed 11 bases at V and 3 bases at J, leaving 10 bases unmatched. From germline, CDR1 is SNHLY and CDR2 FYNNEI. The CDR3 loop is CAVQAGGRTDTQYF. The CDR3 coding sequence is TGTGCCGTACAAGCGGGCGGGAGGACAGATACGCAGTATTTT.

V and J are TRBV27 and TRBJ2-1; TRBD2 might be the D (6 bases). Germline loops: CDR1 MNHEY, CDR2 SMNVEV (reference sequence). The CDR3 has 19 amino acids. V lost 5 bases and J lost 0, with 23 bases in between. CDR3 amino acids: CASSTPGRASESSYNEQFF. CDR3 DNA: TGTGCCAGCAGTACCCCCGGGCGGGCTAGCGAATCCTCCTACAATGAGCAGTTCTTC.

The chain employs TRBV11-2 and TRBJ2-1; TRBD2 is a possible D gene (6 bases). Germline CDR1 SGHAT, CDR2 FQNNGV. V lost 4 bases and J 0 bases, leaving 13 bases between the germline ends. The CDR3 length is 16 residues. The DNA for the CDR3 is TGTGCCAGCAGCTCTACTGCGGGACTCTCCTACAATGAGCAGTTCTTC. The encoded protein is CASSSTAGLSYNEQFF.

The chain combines TRBV5-6 with TRBJ2-3; no clear D. The length of the CDR3 is 16 residues. The V and J ends lost 1 base and 2 bases respectively, with 14 bases between them. Looked up from germline, CDR1 is SGHDT and CDR2 is YYEEEE. The CDR3 reads CASSLTVSRSTDTQYF. The CDR3 nucleotides are TGTGCCAGCAGCTTGACCGTTAGTAGGTCCACAGATACGCAGTATTTT.

The rearrangement joins TRBV4-3 to TRBJ2-3, with 7 bases matching TRBD1. Trimming at V came to 0 bases and at J to 6 bases, leaving 9 bases not matched to a gene. There are 16 residues in the CDR3. Looked up from germline, CDR1 is LGHNA and CDR2 is YSLEER. The CDR3 reads CASSQEPDRRWDTQYF. CDR3 coding DNA: TGCGCCAGCAGCCAAGAACCGGACAGGAGGTGGGATACGCAGTATTTT.